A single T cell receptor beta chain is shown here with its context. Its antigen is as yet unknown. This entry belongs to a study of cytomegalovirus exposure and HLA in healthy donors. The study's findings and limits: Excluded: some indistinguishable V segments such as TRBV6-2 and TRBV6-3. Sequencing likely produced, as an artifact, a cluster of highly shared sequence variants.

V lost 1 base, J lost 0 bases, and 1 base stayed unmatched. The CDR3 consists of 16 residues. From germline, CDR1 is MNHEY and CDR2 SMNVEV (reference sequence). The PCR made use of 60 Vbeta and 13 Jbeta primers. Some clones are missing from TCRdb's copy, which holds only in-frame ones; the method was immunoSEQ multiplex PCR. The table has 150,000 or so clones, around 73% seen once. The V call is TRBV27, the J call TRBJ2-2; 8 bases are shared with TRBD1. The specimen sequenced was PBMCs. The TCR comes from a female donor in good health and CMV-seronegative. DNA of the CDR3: TGTGCCAGCAGTTTATTGGGACAGGCGAACACCGGGGAGCTGTTTTTT. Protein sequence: CASSLLGQANTGELFF.